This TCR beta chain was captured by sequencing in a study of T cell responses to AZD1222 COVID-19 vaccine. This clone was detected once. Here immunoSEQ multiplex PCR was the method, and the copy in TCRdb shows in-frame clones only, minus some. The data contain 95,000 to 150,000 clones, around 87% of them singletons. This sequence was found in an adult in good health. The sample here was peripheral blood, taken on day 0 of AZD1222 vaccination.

CDR3 loop: CASSLDTRAPLHF. The DNA for the CDR3 is TGTGCCAGCAGCTTAGATACCCGGGCACCCCTCCACTTT. V is TRBV11-3 and J is TRBJ1-6; D call uncertain. Germline V lookup: CDR1 SGHNT, CDR2 YENEEA. Trimming took off 0 bases at V and 11 bases at J, with 8 bases between the two ends. This CDR3 is 13 amino acids long.